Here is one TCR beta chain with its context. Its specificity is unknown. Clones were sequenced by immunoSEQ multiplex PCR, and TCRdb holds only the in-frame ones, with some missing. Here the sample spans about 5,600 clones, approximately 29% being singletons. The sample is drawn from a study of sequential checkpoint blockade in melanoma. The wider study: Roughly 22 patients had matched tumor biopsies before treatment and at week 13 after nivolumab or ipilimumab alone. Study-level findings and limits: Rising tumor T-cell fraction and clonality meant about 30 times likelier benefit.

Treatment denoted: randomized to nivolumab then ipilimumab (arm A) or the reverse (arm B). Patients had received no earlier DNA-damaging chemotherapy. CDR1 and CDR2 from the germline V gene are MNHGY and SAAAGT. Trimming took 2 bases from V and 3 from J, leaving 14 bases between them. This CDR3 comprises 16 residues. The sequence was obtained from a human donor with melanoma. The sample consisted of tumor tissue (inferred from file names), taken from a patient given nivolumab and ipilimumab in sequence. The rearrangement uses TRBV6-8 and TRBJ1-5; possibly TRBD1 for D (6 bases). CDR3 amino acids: CASSYRQAMSNQPQHF. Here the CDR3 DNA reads TGTGCCAGCAGTTACCGACAGGCTATGTCCAATCAGCCCCAGCATTTT.